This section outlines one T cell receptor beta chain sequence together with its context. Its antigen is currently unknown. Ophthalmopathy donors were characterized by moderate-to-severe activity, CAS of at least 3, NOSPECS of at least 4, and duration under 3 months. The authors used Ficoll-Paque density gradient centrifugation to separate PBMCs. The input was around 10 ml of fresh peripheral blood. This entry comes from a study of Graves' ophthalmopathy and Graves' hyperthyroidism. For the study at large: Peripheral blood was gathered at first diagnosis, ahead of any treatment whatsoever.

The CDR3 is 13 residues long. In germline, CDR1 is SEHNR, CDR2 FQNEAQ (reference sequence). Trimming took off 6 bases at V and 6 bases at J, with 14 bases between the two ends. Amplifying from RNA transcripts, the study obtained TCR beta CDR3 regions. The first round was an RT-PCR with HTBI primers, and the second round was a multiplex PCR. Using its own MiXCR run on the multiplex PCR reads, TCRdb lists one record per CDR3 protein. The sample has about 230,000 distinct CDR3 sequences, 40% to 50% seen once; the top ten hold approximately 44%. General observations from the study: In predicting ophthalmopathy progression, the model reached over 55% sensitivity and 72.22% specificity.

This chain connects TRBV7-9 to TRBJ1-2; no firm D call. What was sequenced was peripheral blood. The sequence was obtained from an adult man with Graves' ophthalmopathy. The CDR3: CASSDYSPHGYTF. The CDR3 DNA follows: TGTGCCAGCAGTGACTACAGTCCCCATGGCTACACCTTC.